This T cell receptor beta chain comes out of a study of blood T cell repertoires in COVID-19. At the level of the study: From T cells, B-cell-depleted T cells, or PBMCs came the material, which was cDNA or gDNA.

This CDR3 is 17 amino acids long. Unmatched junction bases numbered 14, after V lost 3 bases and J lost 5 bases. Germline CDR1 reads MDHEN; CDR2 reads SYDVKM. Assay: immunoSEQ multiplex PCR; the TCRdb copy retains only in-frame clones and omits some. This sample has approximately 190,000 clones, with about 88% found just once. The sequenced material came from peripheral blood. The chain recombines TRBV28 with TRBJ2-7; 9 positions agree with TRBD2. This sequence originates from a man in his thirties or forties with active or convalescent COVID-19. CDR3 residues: CASSFQGWGGGANEQYV. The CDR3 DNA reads TGTGCCAGCAGTTTTCAAGGTTGGGGCGGGGGGGCGAACGAGCAGTACGTC.